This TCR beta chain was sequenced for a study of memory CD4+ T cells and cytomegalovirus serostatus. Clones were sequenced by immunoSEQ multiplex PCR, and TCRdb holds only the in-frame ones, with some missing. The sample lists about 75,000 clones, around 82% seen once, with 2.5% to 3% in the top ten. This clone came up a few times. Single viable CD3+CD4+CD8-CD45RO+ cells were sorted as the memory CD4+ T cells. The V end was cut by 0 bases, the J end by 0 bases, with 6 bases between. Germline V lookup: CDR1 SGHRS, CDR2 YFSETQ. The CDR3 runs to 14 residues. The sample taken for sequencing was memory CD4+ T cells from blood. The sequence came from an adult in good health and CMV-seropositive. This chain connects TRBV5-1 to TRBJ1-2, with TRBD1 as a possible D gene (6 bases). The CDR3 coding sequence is TGCGCCAGCAGCTTGGGGACAGCTAACTATGGCTACACCTTC. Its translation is CASSLGTANYGYTF.